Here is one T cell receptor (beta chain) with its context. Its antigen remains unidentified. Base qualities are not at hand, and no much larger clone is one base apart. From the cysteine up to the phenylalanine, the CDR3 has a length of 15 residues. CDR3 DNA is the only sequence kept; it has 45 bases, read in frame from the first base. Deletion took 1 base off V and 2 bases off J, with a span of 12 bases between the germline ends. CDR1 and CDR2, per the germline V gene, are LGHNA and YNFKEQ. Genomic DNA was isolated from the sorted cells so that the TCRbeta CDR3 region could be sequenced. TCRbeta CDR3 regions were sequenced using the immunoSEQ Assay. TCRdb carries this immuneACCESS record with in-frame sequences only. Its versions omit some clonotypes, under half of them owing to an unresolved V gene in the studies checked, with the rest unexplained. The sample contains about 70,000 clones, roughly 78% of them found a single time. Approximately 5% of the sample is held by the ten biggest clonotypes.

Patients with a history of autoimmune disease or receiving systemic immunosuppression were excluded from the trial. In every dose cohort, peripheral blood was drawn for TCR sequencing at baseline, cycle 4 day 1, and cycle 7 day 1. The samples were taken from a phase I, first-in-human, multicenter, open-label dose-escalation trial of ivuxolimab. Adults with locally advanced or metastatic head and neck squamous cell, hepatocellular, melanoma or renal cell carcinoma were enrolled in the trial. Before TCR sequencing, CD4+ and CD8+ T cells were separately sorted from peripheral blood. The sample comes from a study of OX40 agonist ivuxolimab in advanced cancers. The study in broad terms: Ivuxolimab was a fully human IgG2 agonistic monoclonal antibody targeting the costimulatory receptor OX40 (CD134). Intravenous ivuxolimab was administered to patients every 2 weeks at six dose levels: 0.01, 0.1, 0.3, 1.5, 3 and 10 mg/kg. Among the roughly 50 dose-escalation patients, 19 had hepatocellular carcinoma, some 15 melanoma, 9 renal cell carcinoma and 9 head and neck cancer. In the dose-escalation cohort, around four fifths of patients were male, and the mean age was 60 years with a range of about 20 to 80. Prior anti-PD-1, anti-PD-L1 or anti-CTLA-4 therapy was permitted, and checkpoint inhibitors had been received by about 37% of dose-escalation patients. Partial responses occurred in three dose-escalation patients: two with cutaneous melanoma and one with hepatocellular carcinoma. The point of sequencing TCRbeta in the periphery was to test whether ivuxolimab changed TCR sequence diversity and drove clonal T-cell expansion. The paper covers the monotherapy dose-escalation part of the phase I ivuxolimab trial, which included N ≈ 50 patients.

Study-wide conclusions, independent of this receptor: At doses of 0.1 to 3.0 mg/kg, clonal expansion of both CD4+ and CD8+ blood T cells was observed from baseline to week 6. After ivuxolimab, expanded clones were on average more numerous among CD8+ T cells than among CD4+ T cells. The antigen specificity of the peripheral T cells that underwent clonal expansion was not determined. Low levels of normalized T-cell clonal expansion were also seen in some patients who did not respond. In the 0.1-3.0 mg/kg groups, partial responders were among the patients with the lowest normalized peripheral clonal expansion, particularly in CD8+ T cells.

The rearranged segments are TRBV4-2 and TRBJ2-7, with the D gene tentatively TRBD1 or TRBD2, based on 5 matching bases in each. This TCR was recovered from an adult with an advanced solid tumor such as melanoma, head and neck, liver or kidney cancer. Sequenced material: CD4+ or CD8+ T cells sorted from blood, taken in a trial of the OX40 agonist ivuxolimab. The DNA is TGTGCCAGCAGCCAAGGGGCAGGGAGTCCCTACGAGCAGTACTTC. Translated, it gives CASSQGAGSPYEQYF.